This entry describes one TCR beta chain. Some clones are missing from TCRdb's copy, which holds only in-frame ones; the method was immunoSEQ multiplex PCR. The data show around 84,000 clones, with 85% to 90% seen just once and 7.3% held by the top ten. During the collection period, no donor immune events like infections were recorded. The sample belongs to a study of identifying expanded T cells in peripheral blood. J lost 4 bases, V lost 0 bases, and 9 bases had no gene match. The germline V gene has CDR1 SGHNT and CDR2 YYREEE (reference sequence). CDR3 length: 17 residues. The sequence derives from a person between 18 and 70 years old in good health. Sequenced material: blood. This chain links TRBV5-4 with TRBJ2-2, with TRBD2 matching over 7 bases. CDR3 sequence: CASSLALLRESTGELFF. CDR3 coding DNA: TGTGCCAGCAGCTTGGCCCTCCTGCGGGAGAGCACCGGGGAGCTGTTTTTT.